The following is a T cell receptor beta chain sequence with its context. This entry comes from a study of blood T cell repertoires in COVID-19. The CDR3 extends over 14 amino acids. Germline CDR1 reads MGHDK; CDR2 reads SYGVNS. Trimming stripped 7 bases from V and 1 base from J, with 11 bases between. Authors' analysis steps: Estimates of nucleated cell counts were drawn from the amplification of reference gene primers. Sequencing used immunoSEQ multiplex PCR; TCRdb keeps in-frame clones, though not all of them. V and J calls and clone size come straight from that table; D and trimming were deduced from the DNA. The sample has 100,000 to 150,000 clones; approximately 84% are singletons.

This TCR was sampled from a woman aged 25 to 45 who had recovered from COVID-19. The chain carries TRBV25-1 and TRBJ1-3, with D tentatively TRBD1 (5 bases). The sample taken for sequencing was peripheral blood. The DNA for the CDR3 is TGTGCCAGCACTTTTTCAGGGTCTGGAAACACCATATATTTT. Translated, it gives CASTFSGSGNTIYF. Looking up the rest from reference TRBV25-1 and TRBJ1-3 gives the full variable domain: EADIYQTPRYLVIGTGKKITLECSQTMGHDKMYWYQQDPGMELHLIHYSYGVNSTEKGDLSSESTVSRIRTEHFPLTLESARPSHTSQYLCASTFSGSGNTIYFGEGSWLTVV.